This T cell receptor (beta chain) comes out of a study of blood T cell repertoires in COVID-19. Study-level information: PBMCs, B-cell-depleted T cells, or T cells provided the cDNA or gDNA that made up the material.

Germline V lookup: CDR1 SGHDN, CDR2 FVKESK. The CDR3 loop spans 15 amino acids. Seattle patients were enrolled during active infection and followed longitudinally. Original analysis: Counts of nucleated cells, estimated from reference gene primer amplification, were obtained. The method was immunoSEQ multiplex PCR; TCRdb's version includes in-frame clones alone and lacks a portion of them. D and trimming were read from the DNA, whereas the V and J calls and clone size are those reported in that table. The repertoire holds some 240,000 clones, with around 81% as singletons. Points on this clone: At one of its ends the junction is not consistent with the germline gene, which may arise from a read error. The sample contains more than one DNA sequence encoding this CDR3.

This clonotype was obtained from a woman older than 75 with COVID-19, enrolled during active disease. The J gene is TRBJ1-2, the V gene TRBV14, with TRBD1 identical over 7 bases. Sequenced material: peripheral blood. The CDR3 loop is CASSRLGGGNYGYTF. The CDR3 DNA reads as TGTGCTAGCAGCCGCTTAGGGGGCGGTAACTATGGCTACACCTTC.